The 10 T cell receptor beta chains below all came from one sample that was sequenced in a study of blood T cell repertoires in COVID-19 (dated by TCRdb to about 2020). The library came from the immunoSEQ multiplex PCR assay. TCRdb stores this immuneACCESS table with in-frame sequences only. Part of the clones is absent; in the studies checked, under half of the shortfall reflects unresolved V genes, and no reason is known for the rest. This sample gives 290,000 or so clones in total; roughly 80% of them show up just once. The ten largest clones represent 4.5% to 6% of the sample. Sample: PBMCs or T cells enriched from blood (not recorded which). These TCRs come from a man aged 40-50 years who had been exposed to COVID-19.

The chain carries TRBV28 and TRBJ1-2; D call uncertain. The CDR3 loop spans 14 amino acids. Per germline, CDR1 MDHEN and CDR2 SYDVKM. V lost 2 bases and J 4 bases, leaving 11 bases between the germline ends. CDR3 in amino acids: CASSLAGSGYGYTF. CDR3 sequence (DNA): TGTGCCAGCAGTTTAGCGGGGAGTGGCTATGGCTACACCTTC.

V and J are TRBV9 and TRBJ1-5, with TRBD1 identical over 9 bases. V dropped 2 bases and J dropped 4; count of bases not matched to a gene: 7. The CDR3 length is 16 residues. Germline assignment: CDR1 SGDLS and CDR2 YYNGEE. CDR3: CASSVTADRGNQPQHF. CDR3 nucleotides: TGTGCCAGCAGCGTGACTGCGGACAGGGGAAATCAGCCCCAGCATTTT. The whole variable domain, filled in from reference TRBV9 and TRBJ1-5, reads DSGVTQTPKHLITATGQRVTLRCSPRSGDLSVYWYQQSLDQGLQFLIQYYNGEERAKGNILERFSAQQFPDLHSELNLSSLELGDSALYFCASSVTADRGNQPQHFGDGTRLSIL.

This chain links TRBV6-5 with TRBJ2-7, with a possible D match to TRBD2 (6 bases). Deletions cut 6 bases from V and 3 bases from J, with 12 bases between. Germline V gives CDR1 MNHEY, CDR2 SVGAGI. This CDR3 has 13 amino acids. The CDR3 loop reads CASRRRGLYEQYF. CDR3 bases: TGTGCCAGCAGAAGGCGGGGTCTCTACGAGCAGTACTTC.

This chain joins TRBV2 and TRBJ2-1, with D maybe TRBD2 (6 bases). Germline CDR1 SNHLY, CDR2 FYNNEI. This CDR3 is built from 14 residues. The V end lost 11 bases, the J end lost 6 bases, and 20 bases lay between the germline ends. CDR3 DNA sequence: TGTGCCGCGAGCCCCTTAGCGGCCACCAATGAGCAGTTCTTC. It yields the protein CAASPLAATNEQFF.

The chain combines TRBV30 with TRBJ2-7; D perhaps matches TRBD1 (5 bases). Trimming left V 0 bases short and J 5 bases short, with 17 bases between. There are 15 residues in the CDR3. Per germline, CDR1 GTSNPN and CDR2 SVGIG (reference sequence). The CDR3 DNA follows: TGTGCCTGGAGTGTGAGGACAACGGTCTCTGACGAGCAGTACTTC. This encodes CAWSVRTTVSDEQYF.

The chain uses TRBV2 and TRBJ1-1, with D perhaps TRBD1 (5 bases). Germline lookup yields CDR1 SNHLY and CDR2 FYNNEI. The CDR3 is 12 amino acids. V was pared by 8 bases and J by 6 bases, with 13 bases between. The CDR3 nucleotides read TGTGCCAGCCGACAGCTTTCGGCTGAAGCTTTCTTT. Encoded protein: CASRQLSAEAFF.

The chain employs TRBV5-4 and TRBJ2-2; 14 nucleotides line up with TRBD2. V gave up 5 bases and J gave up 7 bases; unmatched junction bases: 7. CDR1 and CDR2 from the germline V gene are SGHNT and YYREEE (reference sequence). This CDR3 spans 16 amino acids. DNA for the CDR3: TGTGCCAGCAGACCCGGGACTAGCGGGAGCTTCGGGGAGCTGTTTTTT. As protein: CASRPGTSGSFGELFF. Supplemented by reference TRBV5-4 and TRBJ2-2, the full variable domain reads ETGVTQSPTHLIKTRGQQVTLRCSSQSGHNTVSWYQQALGQGPQFIFQYYREEENGRGNFPPRFSGLQFPNYSSELNVNALELDDSALYLCASRPGTSGSFGELFFGEGSRLTVL.

The CDR3 DNA follows: TGTGCCAGCAGTTACACATCACAGGAGCCGTCACCCCTCCACTTT. Protein sequence: CASSYTSQEPSPLHF. The chain joins TRBV6-5 to TRBJ1-6; perhaps TRBD1 as D (5 bases). CDR3 size: 15 residues. Germline V gene sequence: CDR1 MNHEY, CDR2 SVGAGI. Trimming removed 2 bases at V and 10 bases at J, with 15 bases between.

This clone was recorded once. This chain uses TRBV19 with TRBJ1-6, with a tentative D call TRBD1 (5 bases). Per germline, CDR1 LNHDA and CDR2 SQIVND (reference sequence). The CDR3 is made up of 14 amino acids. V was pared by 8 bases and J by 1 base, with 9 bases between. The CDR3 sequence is CASPGLSYNSPLHF. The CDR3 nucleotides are TGTGCCAGTCCAGGGCTGTCCTATAATTCACCCCTCCACTTT.

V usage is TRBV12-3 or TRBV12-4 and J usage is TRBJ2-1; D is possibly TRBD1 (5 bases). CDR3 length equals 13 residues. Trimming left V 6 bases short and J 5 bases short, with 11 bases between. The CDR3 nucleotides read TGTGCCAGCAGAATACAGGAGAACAATGAGCAGTTCTTC. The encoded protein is CASRIQENNEQFF.